The T cell receptor (beta chain) under discussion was sequenced for a study of cytomegalovirus exposure and HLA in healthy donors. Points on this clone: What it binds is unknown. Its ends do not fully match the called genes, so a read error is possible.

Per germline, CDR1 PRHDT and CDR2 FYEKMQ (reference sequence). This CDR3 has 17 residues. Broader study findings: As confirmed in vitro, a few CMV-associated chains were specific for CMV antigens. For most TCR beta V segments, an earlier analysis put the productive rate at about 90% or about 30% of the time.

PCR was performed using 60 Vbeta and 13 Jbeta primers. TCRdb keeps only in-frame clones here, not all; method: immunoSEQ multiplex PCR. The sample yields roughly 200,000 clones, roughly 89% seen once. The V and J genes are TRBV13 and TRBJ2-5, with 11 bases identical to TRBD2. The sample comprised PBMCs. This clonotype was obtained from a woman between 18 and 29 years old in good health and CMV-seronegative. The CDR3 reads CASSVGLAGTNEETQYF. CDR3 in DNA: TGTGCCAGCAGCGTAGGACTAGCGGGTACTAACGAAGAGACCCAGTACTTC.